This T cell receptor (beta chain) originates from a study of CD8 T cells in ankylosing spondylitis. Regarding this clonotype: Its antigen is unknown.

Scientists made TCR beta libraries using quantitative 5'-RACE with molecular barcodes. Using its own MiXCR run on the 5' RACE reads, TCRdb lists one record per CDR3 protein. The sample shows 200,000 or so distinct CDR3 sequences, over 10% of them seen only once. The CDR3 is 14 residues long. The V segment lost 9 bases and the J segment 0 bases; nucleotides outside the gene matches: 3. Germline V gene data show CDR1 as SGHKS and CDR2 as YYEKEE (reference sequence). Study findings and constraints: Disease-linked clones had a CD8+ phenotype and relatively low frequency in peripheral blood. Significantly higher representation of disease-linked clones was reported for matched ankylosing spondylitis synovial fluid. Characteristic, it appeared, of ankylosing spondylitis blood was a TCR beta motif of eight or nine highly homologous variants.

J is TRBJ2-6 and V is TRBV5-5; TRBD1 aligns across 7 bases. The sequencing sample was made of blood, either unsorted or a sorted T cell fraction (not recorded which). This clonotype originated in a female donor with ankylosing spondylitis or in good health (not recorded which). This chain's CDR3 is CATQGLSGANVLTF. The DNA of the CDR3 is TGTGCCACACAGGGGCTCTCTGGGGCCAACGTCCTGACTTTC. The variable domain in full, with the rest retrieved from reference TRBV5-5 and TRBJ2-6, is DAGVTQSPTHLIKTRGQQVTLRCSPISGHKSVSWYQQVLGQGPQFIFQYYEKEERGRGNFPDRFSARQFPNYSSELNVNALLLGDSALYLCATQGLSGANVLTFGAGSRLTVL.